The following is a T cell receptor (beta chain) sequence with its context. Its antigen has not been determined. Base qualities are not provided; no much larger clone lies one nucleotide away. The donors belonged to the validation cohort of under 150 subjects, which was separate from the approximately 660-subject first cohort. Per the germline V gene (reference sequence), SEHNR is the CDR1 and FQNEAQ is the CDR2. The CDR3, from cysteine to phenylalanine, totals 14 residues. Only the CDR3 DNA stays, 42 bases, in frame from base 1. V is clipped by 1 base and J by 4 bases, and the sequence between their germline boundaries is 10 bases long. The library was built by means of the immunoSEQ multiplex PCR assay. The authors' analysis ran thus. A statistical classification framework was built for diagnosing cytomegalovirus status from the catalog of TCR beta chain sequences. Not all clones reach the TCRdb copy of this immuneACCESS table, which keeps in-frame sequences only. Checked studies attribute under half of the gap to unresolved V genes and leave the rest unexplained. V, J and clone size reflect that table, while D and trimming were determined from the DNA. A total of 150,000 to 200,000 clones appear in this sample, approximately 96% of them only once. The ten largest clones add up to 0.89% of the sample.

These data come from a study of cytomegalovirus exposure and HLA in healthy donors (dated by TCRdb to about 2017). Concerning the study at large: The 666 repertoires of the first cohort and the roughly 110 validation repertoires were produced on the same platform, according to a later analysis. In addition to the first cohort of 666 subjects, a separate validation cohort of about 120 different subjects was used. High-throughput TCR immunosequencing, statistical association of individual TCRs with disease status, and machine learning were combined to predict cytomegalovirus infection status. The study aimed to test whether cataloging public T cell receptors could reveal signatures of past pathogen exposure. Overall study results and their limits: A later analysis lacked HLA typing for the validation cohort, so it scored co-occurrence in that cohort across all 110 or so repertoires. The classifier was reported to diagnose cytomegalovirus status with high specificity and sensitivity in both the original and validation cohorts. A later analysis found that TCRs clustered in the first cohort also tended to co-occur in the 120 or so validation repertoires, with just under 95% of cluster scores above 0. According to the authors, the approach could potentially be generalized to other disease states and immunological phenotypes. In vitro tests confirmed that a few of the cytomegalovirus-associated TCR beta chains recognize cytomegalovirus antigens. The study gave a list of over 150 TCR beta chains associated with cytomegalovirus. Across donors, most TCR sequences were observed very rarely, whereas some public TCRs were present in many individuals.

The TCR sequence derives from a young woman in good health and CMV-seronegative. The V and J genes are TRBV7-9 and TRBJ1-2, with the D gene call left open. Sequencing was performed on PBMCs. The CDR3 amino acid sequence is: CASSLDTVFYGYTF. The DNA sequence is given as TGTGCCAGCAGCTTAGACACCGTGTTCTATGGCTACACCTTC.